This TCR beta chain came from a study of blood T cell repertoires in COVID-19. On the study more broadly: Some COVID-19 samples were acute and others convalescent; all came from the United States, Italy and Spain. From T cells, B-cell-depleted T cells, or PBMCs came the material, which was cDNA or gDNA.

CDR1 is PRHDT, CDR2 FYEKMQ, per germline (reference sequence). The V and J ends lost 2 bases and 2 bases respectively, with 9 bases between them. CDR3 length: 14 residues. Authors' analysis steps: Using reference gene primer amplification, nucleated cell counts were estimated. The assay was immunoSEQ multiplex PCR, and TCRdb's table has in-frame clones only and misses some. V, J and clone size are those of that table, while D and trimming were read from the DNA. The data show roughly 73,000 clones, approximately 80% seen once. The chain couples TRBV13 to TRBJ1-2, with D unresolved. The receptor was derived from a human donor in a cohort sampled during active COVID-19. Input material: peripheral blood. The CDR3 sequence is CASSLISENYGYTF. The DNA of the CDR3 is TGTGCCAGCAGCTTAATTTCCGAGAACTATGGCTACACCTTC. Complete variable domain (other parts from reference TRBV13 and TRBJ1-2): AAGVIQSPRHLIKEKRETATLKCYPIPRHDTVYWYQQGPGQDPQFLISFYEKMQSDKGSIPDRFSAQQFSDYHSELNMSSLELGDSALYFCASSLISENYGYTFGSGTRLTVV.